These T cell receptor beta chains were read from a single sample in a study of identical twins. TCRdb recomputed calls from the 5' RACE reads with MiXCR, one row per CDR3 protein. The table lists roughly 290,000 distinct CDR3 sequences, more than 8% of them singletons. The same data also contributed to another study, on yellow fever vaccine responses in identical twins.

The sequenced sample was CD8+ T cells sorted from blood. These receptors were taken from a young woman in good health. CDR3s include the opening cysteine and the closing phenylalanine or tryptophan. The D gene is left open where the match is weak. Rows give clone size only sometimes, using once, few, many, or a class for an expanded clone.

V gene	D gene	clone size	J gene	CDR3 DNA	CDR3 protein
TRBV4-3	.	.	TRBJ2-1	TGCGCCAGCAGCCCCAGTGGGACTGGGGGTTACAATGAGCAGTTCTTC	CASSPSGTGGYNEQFF
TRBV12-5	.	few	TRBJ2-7	TGTGCTAGTGGTCTGAACTCCTACGAGCAGTACTTC	CASGLNSYEQYF
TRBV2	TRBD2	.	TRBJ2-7	TGTGCCAGCAGAGGCGGACTAGCGGGAGGCAACTTC	CASRGGLAGGNF
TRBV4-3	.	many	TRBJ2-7	TGCGCCAGCAGCGGGATTGGGGAGTTCAATACCTACGAGCAGTACTTC	CASSGIGEFNTYEQYF
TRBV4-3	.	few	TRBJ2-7	TGCGCCAGCAGCCAACGTGGGAGCGGTCACGAGCAGTACTTC	CASSQRGSGHEQYF
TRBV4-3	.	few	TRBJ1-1	TGCGCCAGCCGGGCTCGGGGTGGAGCTGAAGCTTTCTTT	CASRARGGAEAFF
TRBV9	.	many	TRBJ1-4	TGTGCCAGCAGCCTAACGGACGCCCCAACTAATGAAAAACTGTTTTTT	CASSLTDAPTNEKLFF
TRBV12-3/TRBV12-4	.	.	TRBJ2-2	TGTGCCAGCAGTTTCTCCAGCCTCCAGCGCCCGAACACCGGGGAGCTGTTTTTT	CASSFSSLQRPNTGELFF
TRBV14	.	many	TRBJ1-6	TGTGCCAGCAGCCAACTTCAGGCAGGGGTTTCACCCCTCCACTTT	CASSQLQAGVSPLHF
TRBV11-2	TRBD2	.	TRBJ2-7	TGTGCCAGCAGCTCGTATCGAACTAGGCGGGAGGGGTCCTACGAGCAGTACTTC	CASSSYRTRREGSYEQYF
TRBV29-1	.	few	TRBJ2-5	TGCAGCGTTGAAATAGCAGGGGAGTTAGGAGAGACCCAGTACTTC	CSVEIAGELGETQYF
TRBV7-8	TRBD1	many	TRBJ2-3	TGTGCCAGCAGCTCCGCGACAGGGATAGATACGCAGTATTTT	CASSSATGIDTQYF
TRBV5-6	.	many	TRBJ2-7	TGTGCCAGCAGCTTGGGATTCGGTTCATCCTACGAGCAGTACTTC	CASSLGFGSSYEQYF
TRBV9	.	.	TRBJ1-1	TGTGCCAGCAGCGTAGGGCGGCTGGGCACTGAAGCTTTCTTT	CASSVGRLGTEAFF
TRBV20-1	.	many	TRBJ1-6	TGCAGTGCTAGACGGTTGGCGGCCGATATTTCACCCCTCCACTTT	CSARRLAADISPLHF
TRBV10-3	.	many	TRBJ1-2	TGTGCCATCACCCCGGACGTAAACTATGGCTACACCTTC	CAITPDVNYGYTF
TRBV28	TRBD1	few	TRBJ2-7	TGTGCCAGCACCCAGGGGGCGGGGTCCTACGAGCAGTACTTC	CASTQGAGSYEQYF
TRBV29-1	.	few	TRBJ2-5	TGCAGCGAAACGGGCCTCGGGGCGGAGACCCAGTACTTC	CSETGLGAETQYF
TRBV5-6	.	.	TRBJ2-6	TGTGCCAGCAGCCCTCCCATCCGAGGCGAAATCAACTCTGGGGCCAACGTCCTGACTTTC	CASSPPIRGEINSGANVLTF
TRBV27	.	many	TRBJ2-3	TGTGCCAGCAGTTTAGTGATCGGGATCCCAGATACGCAGTATTTT	CASSLVIGIPDTQYF
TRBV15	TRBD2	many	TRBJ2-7	TGTGCCACCAGCAGAGGACTAGCGGAAACCTACGAGCAGTACTTC	CATSRGLAETYEQYF
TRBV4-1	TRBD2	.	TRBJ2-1	TGCGCCAGCAGCCAGGGACTAGCGGGAGCCGGTGAGCAGTTCTTC	CASSQGLAGAGEQFF
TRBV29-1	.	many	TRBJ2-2	TGCAGCGTTGCGGGCCGGGAATATGACACCGGGGAGCTGTTTTTT	CSVAGREYDTGELFF
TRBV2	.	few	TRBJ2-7	TGTGCCAGCATGCCAGACAGCGGCTCCTACGAGCAGTACTTC	CASMPDSGSYEQYF
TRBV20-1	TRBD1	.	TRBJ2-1	TGCAGTGCTAGAGGGAACCCCAGCAGGGGGTCGAGCTCCTACAATGAGCAGTTCTTC	CSARGNPSRGSSSYNEQFF
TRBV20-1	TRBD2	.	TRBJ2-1	TGCAGTGCTAGAGATATTTTAGCGGGGAACAATGAGCAGTTCTTC	CSARDILAGNNEQFF
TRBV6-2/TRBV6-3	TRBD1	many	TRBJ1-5	TGTGCCAGCAGTCCCGGGGAGGGGGCAGGACAGCCCCAGCATTTT	CASSPGEGAGQPQHF
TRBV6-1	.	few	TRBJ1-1	TGTGCCAGCAGTGATGGGATTTTGGACATCGAATTGAACACTGAAGCTTTCTTT	CASSDGILDIELNTEAFF
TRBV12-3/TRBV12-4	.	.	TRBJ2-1	TGTGCCAGCAGTGGGGCCTCGCCTGGCAATGAGCAGTTCTTC	CASSGASPGNEQFF
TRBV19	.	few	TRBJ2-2	TGTGCCACCCCCTCGCCCCGAGATACCGGGGAGCTGTTTTTT	CATPSPRDTGELFF
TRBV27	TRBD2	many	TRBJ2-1	TGTGCCAGCAGTTATGATACTAGCGGGTACAATGAGCAGTTCTTC	CASSYDTSGYNEQFF
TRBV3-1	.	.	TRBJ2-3	TGTGCCAGCAGCCAAGATCGGAGGAGCACAGATACGCAGTATTTT	CASSQDRRSTDTQYF
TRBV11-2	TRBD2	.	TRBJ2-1	TGTGCCAGCAGCTTAGGGGTGAGCGGGAGGAACAACAATGAGCAGTTCTTC	CASSLGVSGRNNNEQFF
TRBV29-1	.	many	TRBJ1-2	TGCAGCGTTGAAGATCGAAACAGCCGCTACACCTTC	CSVEDRNSRYTF
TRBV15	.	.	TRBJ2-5	TGTGCCACCAGCACTGTTCAGGAGACCCAGTACTTC	CATSTVQETQYF